The 30 T cell receptor beta chains given below trace back to one sample, sequenced in a study of T cells after yellow fever vaccination. One entry per CDR3 protein, called by TCRdb with MiXCR from the 5' RACE reads. The sample consists of 25,000 to 30,000 distinct CDR3 sequences, roughly 6.1% of them appearing once. Sequences were derived from PBMCs, either bulk or a sorted T-cell subset (CD4+, CD8+, memory, or dextramer-sorted; not recorded which), sampled on the day of the yellow fever booster vaccination. All receptors come from a man younger than 40 who received the YFV17D yellow fever vaccine.

The genes are TRBV12-2 and TRBJ1-5. TRBV12-2 is a listed pseudogene. This CDR3 comprises 18 residues. The CDR3 region is CASRSSEFVGGSNQPQHF. The CDR3 DNA sequence: TGTGCAAGTCGCTCTTCCGAGTTTGTAGGAGGGAGCAATCAGCCCCAGCATTTT.

The sample holds many counts of this clonotype. This rearrangement joins TRBV18 to TRBJ1-1, with no clear D. V shed 5 bases and J shed 1 base, with 5 bases lying between them. The CDR3 covers 12 residues. The germline V gene has CDR1 KGHSH and CDR2 LQKENI. This CDR3 is CASSIKNTEAFF. DNA for the CDR3: TGTGCCAGCTCAATAAAGAACACTGAAGCTTTCTTT.

The table lists this clonotype with many counts. V gene TRBV18 combines with J gene TRBJ2-3, with D tentatively TRBD1 (5 bases). Germline CDR1 and CDR2: KGHSH and LQKENI. This CDR3 comprises 15 residues. Trimming took 6 bases from V and 1 from J, leaving 14 bases between them. As DNA, the CDR3 is TGTGCCAGCTCTCGGACAATCGGAGGCACAGATACGCAGTATTTT. Protein sequence: CASSRTIGGTDTQYF.

This clonotype was observed at least ten times. This chain uses TRBV7-9 with TRBJ2-5; the match to TRBD1 covers 7 bases. The V gene's germline CDR1 is SEHNR and CDR2 FQNEAQ (reference sequence). The J segment lost 4 bases and the V segment lost 6 bases, leaving 5 bases of the junction unmatched. There are 13 residues in the CDR3. The CDR3 protein is CASSPTGLETQYF. CDR3 in DNA: TGTGCCAGCAGTCCGACAGGGTTAGAGACCCAGTACTTC.

V gene TRBV12-3 or TRBV12-4 combines with J gene TRBJ2-5, with no clear D. V was trimmed by 6 bases and J by 7 bases, leaving 12 bases between them. The CDR3 contains 12 residues. CDR3 DNA sequence: TGTGCCAGCAGGATGACGGTGGGGACCCAGTACTTC. It encodes CASRMTVGTQYF.

There are many counts of this clonotype. The chain carries TRBV12-3 or TRBV12-4 and TRBJ1-6; 7 bases map to TRBD1. CDR3 size: 13 residues. Trimming removed 8 bases from V and 6 bases from J; junction bases left unmatched: 4. In nucleotides, the CDR3 is TGTGCCAGCCGGAGGGACAGTAATTCACCCCTCCACTTT. Its translation is CASRRDSNSPLHF.

Comments on this clonotype: A read error is possible here, since a much larger clone lies one base away. V usage is TRBV7-9 and J usage is TRBJ2-3; 7 bases are shared with TRBD2. The CDR3 sequence is 15 residues long. The germline gives CDR1 SEHNR, CDR2 FQNEAQ (reference sequence). As DNA, the CDR3 is TGTGCCAGCAGCTTCTCTAGCGGAGGCACAGATACGGAGTATTTT. Amino acid sequence: CASSFSSGGTDTEYF.

This clonotype was counted a few times. The gene calls are TRBV7-9 and TRBJ1-2, with 7 bases matching TRBD1. CDR3 size: 15 residues. V was clipped by 2 bases and J by 2 bases; unmatched bases: 5. In germline, CDR1 is SEHNR, CDR2 FQNEAQ (reference sequence). CDR3 in amino acids: CASSLWDSHNYGYTF. The CDR3 DNA sequence: TGTGCCAGCAGCTTATGGGACAGCCACAACTATGGCTACACCTTC.

The V and J genes are TRBV20-1 and TRBJ1-1; TRBD1 matches at 7 bases. The V gene end was trimmed by 6 bases and the J gene end by 3 bases; junction bases not matched to a gene: 4. The CDR3 length is 12 residues. Germline lookup yields CDR1 DFQATT and CDR2 SNEGSKA (reference sequence). CDR3 protein: CSARGADTEAFF. In DNA form, the CDR3 reads TGCAGTGCCAGGGGGGCGGACACTGAAGCTTTCTTT.

This clonotype was observed a few times. The chain couples TRBV18 to TRBJ2-7, with 9 bases fitting TRBD1. The V and J ends lost 3 bases and 11 bases, in that order; junction bases with no gene match: 5. Germline values: CDR1 KGHSH, CDR2 LQKENI. The CDR3 spans 12 residues. CDR3: CASSPDRGWKYF. The CDR3 nucleotides are TGTGCCAGCTCACCGGACAGGGGTTGGAAGTACTTC.

This clonotype was found many times. The chain uses TRBV12-3 or TRBV12-4 and TRBJ2-5, with D perhaps TRBD1 (6 bases). The CDR3 has 16 residues. V was trimmed by 6 bases and J by 2 bases, leaving 19 bases between them. The CDR3 DNA reads as TGTGCCAGCAGCAGAAAGCCGGGACACATACAAGAGACCCAGTACTTC. Translating it yields CASSRKPGHIQETQYF.

This clonotype was counted a few times. The chain employs TRBV7-8 and TRBJ2-4, with no clear D. Trimming removed 6 bases at V and 0 bases at J, with 6 bases between. CDR1 and CDR2 from the germline V gene are SGHVS and FQNEAQ. The CDR3 runs 13 residues. This CDR3 is CASSVLAKNIQYF. In nucleotides, the CDR3 is TGTGCCAGCAGTGTACTAGCCAAAAACATTCAGTACTTC. The full variable domain, with the rest looked up from reference TRBV7-8 and TRBJ2-4, is GAGVSQSPRYKVAKRGQDVALRCDPISGHVSLFWYQQALGQGPEFLTYFQNEAQLDKSGLPSDRFFAERPEGSVSTLKIQRTQQEDSAVYLCASSVLAKNIQYFGAGTRLSVL.

This clonotype appeared many times. CDR3 bases: TGTGCCAGCAGCCAACCCACCGGGGAGCTGTTTTTT. This codes for CASSQPTGELFF. The chain uses TRBV3-1 and TRBJ2-2; D is undetermined. The CDR3 covers 12 residues. V was shortened by 2 bases and J by 4 bases, with 2 bases between the two germline ends. In germline, CDR1 is LGHDT, CDR2 YNNKEL (reference sequence).

This clonotype was seen repeatedly, ten times or more. The CDR3 loop reads CSTGGLREGYGYTF. Written as DNA, the CDR3 is TGCAGCACCGGAGGACTGCGGGAGGGGTATGGCTACACCTTC. J is TRBJ1-2 and V is TRBV29-1, with D maybe TRBD1 (5 bases). Trimming stripped 8 bases from V and 5 bases from J, with 21 bases between. Germline CDR1 SQVTM, CDR2 ANQGSEA. The CDR3 has 14 residues.

This clonotype has a count of ten or more. The rearrangement joins TRBV12-3 or TRBV12-4 to TRBJ2-7; D gene ambiguous. The V end was cut by 5 bases, the J end by 0 bases, with 2 bases between. The CDR3 consists of 11 residues. CDR3 region: CASSVSYEQYF. Here the CDR3 DNA reads TGTGCCAGCAGTGTCTCCTACGAGCAGTACTTC.

Only a few counts were recorded for this clonotype. The V and J genes are TRBV21-1 and TRBJ2-3; the table's D call, TRBD2, was not checked against the DNA. TRBV21-1 is termed a pseudogene. The CDR3 has 18 amino acids. The CDR3 DNA reads as TGTGCCAGCATCAACGAAAACGGACTAGCGGAGAGCACAGATACGCAGTATTTT. Its protein product is CASINENGLAESTDTQYF.

There are a few counts of this clonotype. This chain joins TRBV7-2 and TRBJ1-1; D not resolved. V gave up 2 bases and J gave up 1 base, with 8 bases separating them. The CDR3 consists of 14 residues. In germline, CDR1 is SGHTA, CDR2 FQGNSA. CDR3 loop: CASSLQARNTEAFF. In DNA, the CDR3 is TGTGCCAGCAGCTTACAGGCCCGGAACACTGAAGCTTTCTTT.

This clonotype was counted many times. The chain couples TRBV5-1 to TRBJ1-2, with D perhaps matching TRBD1 (5 bases). The CDR3 totals 14 residues. Germline V CDR1 and CDR2: SGHRS, YFSETQ. The V end was cut by 4 bases, the J end by 4 bases, with 14 bases between. The CDR3 is CASSPQASGYGYTF. CDR3 DNA: TGCGCCAGCAGCCCACAGGCGTCGGGCTATGGCTACACCTTC.

This clonotype was detected a few times. The CDR3 bases are TGCAGTGCTCTTAACCCCCTAGGTCATAGCAATCAGCCCCAGCATTTT. This encodes CSALNPLGHSNQPQHF. The V call is TRBV20-1, the J call TRBJ1-5, with unresolved D. Trimming removed 5 bases from V and 0 bases from J, with 17 bases in between. Germline-derived CDR1 and CDR2 are DFQATT and SNEGSKA (reference sequence). The CDR3 sequence is 16 residues long.

This sequence joins TRBV20-1 and TRBJ1-5, with D possibly matching TRBD1 (6 bases). Germline assignment: CDR1 DFQATT and CDR2 SNEGSKA (reference sequence). This CDR3 is 16 amino acids long. The V and J ends lost 2 bases and 0 bases respectively, with 14 bases between them. The CDR3 bases are TGCAGTGCTAGAAGGGGGTCGGGGTATAGCAATCAGCCCCAGCATTTT. Translation gives CSARRGSGYSNQPQHF.

The CDR3, as DNA: TGCGCCAGCAGCTTGTATTCTGCCTCTGGAAACACCATATATTTT. The encoded protein is CASSLYSASGNTIYF. The chain is built from TRBV5-1 and TRBJ1-3; no clear D gene. The CDR3 runs 15 residues. CDR1 and CDR2 from the germline V gene are SGHRS and YFSETQ. V dropped 1 base and J dropped 0 bases, with 8 bases sitting between them. Drawing the rest from reference TRBV5-1 and TRBJ1-3, the complete variable domain is KAGVTQTPRYLIKTRGQQVTLSCSPISGHRSVSWYQQTPGQGLQFLFEYFSETQRNKGNFPGRFSGRQFSNSRSEMNVSTLELGDSALYLCASSLYSASGNTIYFGEGSWLTVV.

The chain couples TRBV7-2 to TRBJ2-7, with 10 bases that match TRBD1. V shed 3 bases and J 6 bases; nucleotides not matched to a gene: 5. CDR3 length equals 14 residues. Looked up from germline, CDR1 is SGHTA and CDR2 is FQGNSA. This CDR3 reads CASSLTGGRIEQYF. The CDR3 DNA sequence: TGTGCCAGCAGCTTGACAGGGGGCCGAATCGAGCAGTACTTC.

This clonotype was counted ten times or more. The V and J genes are TRBV7-9 and TRBJ2-2; D is unresolved. V gave up 5 bases and J gave up 9 bases, with 10 bases separating them. The CDR3 sequence is 12 residues long. Germline lookup yields CDR1 SEHNR and CDR2 FQNEAQ (reference sequence). For the CDR3, the DNA is TGTGCCAGCAGCAGCGCCGGTCGGGAGCTGTTTTTT. Residues: CASSSAGRELFF.

This clonotype was found many times. The chain couples TRBV20-1 to TRBJ2-1, with 10 bases matching TRBD2. Germline assignment: CDR1 DFQATT and CDR2 SNEGSKA (reference sequence). The length of the CDR3 is 15 residues. Trimming cost V 5 bases and J 0 bases; bases outside gene matches: 4. Written as DNA, the CDR3 is TGCAGTGCTCTAGCGGGAGTCAGCTCCTACAATGAGCAGTTCTTC. Protein product: CSALAGVSSYNEQFF.

The table lists this clonotype with a few counts. The chain is built from TRBV20-1 and TRBJ1-1, with D unresolved. The CDR3 contains 14 residues. The germline gives CDR1 DFQATT, CDR2 SNEGSKA (reference sequence). Trimming stripped 0 bases from V and 5 bases from J, with 13 bases between. CDR3 coding DNA: TGCAGTGCTAGAGATATGGGGAGGAGGACTGAAGCTTTCTTT. Its protein product is CSARDMGRRTEAFF.

This sequence joins TRBV7-2 and TRBJ2-2, with 10 bases lining up with TRBD2. V shed 6 bases and J 4 bases; nucleotides not matched to a gene: 11. CDR3 size: 17 residues. The V gene's germline CDR1 is SGHTA and CDR2 FQGNSA. The CDR3 sequence: CASRDSGLAGVTGELFF. The CDR3 DNA reads TGTGCCAGCAGGGACTCCGGGCTAGCGGGAGTCACCGGGGAGCTGTTTTTT.

This clonotype was seen ten or more times. The chain couples TRBV5-5 to TRBJ2-3, with 9 bases that match TRBD2. This CDR3 spans 16 amino acids. V lost 0 bases and J lost 1; bases outside the gene matches: 3. The V gene's germline CDR1 is SGHKS and CDR2 YYEKEE (reference sequence). The CDR3 DNA reads TGTGCCAGCAGCTTGGAGGGACTAGCTCGCACAGATACGCAGTATTTT. Translating gives CASSLEGLARTDTQYF.

In this sample, this clonotype turned up a few times. The chain couples TRBV7-2 to TRBJ1-1, with D unclear. This CDR3 is built from 11 residues. Germline V lookup: CDR1 SGHTA, CDR2 FQGNSA. V was clipped by 4 bases and J by 11 bases, with 11 bases between them. The CDR3 region is CASSSPIRAFF. The DNA of the CDR3 is TGTGCCAGCAGCTCCCCAATAAGGGCTTTCTTT.

The J gene is TRBJ2-4, the V gene TRBV24-1; D is possibly TRBD1 (5 bases). Per germline, CDR1 KGHDR and CDR2 SFDVKD. Trimming stripped 4 bases from V and 0 bases from J, with 9 bases between. This CDR3 has 15 residues. The CDR3 DNA is TGTGCCACCAGTGAGCCGACAGCAGCCAAAAACATTCAGTACTTC. The encoded protein is CATSEPTAAKNIQYF.

This clonotype was seen only a few times. This CDR3 is CASSLGGSAGYEQYF. The CDR3 DNA follows: TGTGCCAGCAGCTTAGGGGGTTCAGCAGGCTACGAGCAGTACTTC. The J gene is TRBJ2-7, the V gene TRBV7-2, with D hard to call. CDR1 and CDR2 from the germline V gene are SGHTA and FQGNSA. This CDR3 spans 15 amino acids. The germline V and J ends were trimmed by 1 base and 3 bases, with 13 bases remaining between them.